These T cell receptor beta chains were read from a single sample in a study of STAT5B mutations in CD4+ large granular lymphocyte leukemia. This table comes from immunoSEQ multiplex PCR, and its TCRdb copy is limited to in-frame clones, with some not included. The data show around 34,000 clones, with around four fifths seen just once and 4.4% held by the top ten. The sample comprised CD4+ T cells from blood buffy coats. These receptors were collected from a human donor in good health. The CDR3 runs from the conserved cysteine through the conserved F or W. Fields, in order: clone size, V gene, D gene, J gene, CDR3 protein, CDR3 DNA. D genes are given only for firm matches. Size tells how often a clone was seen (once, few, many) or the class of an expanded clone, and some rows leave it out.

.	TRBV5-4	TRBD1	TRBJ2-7	CASTFGGTGFYEQYF	TGTGCCAGCACCTTTGGTGGGACAGGGTTCTACGAGCAGTACTTC
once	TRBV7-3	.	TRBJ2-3	CASSLTPGDTDTQYF	TGTGCCAGCAGCTTAACACCGGGGGACACAGATACGCAGTATTTT
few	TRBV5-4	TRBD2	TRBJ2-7	CASSYTSGSYEQYF	TGTGCCAGCAGCTATACTAGCGGGAGCTACGAGCAGTACTTC
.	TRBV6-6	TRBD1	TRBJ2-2	CASSKDRAPTGELFF	TGTGCCAGCAGCAAGGACAGGGCCCCCACCGGGGAGCTGTTTTTT
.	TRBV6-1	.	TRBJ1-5	CASSDSNSNQPQHF	TGTGCCAGCAGTGATTCTAATAGCAATCAGCCCCAGCATTTT
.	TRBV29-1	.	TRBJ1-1	CSVESGRSMNTEAFF	TGCAGCGTTGAATCGGGACGGTCAATGAACACTGAAGCTTTCTTT
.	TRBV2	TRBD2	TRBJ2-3	CAGRGLAGGTDTQYF	TGTGCCGGCCGCGGACTAGCGGGAGGGACAGATACGCAGTATTTT
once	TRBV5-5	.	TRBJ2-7	CASSLGSSWSLYEQYF	TGTGCCAGCAGCCTTGGGAGTAGTTGGAGTCTTTACGAGCAGTACTTC
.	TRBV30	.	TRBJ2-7	CAWKQGRNYEQYF	TGTGCCTGGAAACAGGGTCGAAACTACGAGCAGTACTTC
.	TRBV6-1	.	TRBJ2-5	CASSEALGLDVETQYF	TGTGCCAGCAGTGAAGCGCTAGGGCTAGATGTGGAGACCCAGTACTTC
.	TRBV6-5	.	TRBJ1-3	CASSYGGSGNTIYF	TGTGCCAGCAGTTACGGGGGCTCTGGAAACACCATATATTTT
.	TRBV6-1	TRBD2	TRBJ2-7	CASSDGGEGGVYEQYF	TGTGCCAGCAGTGACGGCGGGGAGGGAGGGGTTTACGAGCAGTACTTC
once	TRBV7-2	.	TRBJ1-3	CASTRDPSGNTIYF	TGTGCCAGCACCCGTGACCCCTCTGGAAACACCATATATTTT
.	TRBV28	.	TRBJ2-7	CASSFVSWEQYF	TGTGCCAGCAGTTTTGTGTCCTGGGAGCAGTACTTC
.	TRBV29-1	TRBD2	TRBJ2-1	CSVNRDYDNEQFF	TGCAGCGTGAACCGGGACTATGACAATGAGCAGTTCTTC
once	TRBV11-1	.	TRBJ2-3	CASSPRVGTDTQYF	TGTGCCAGCAGCCCAAGGGTGGGCACAGATACGCAGTATTTT
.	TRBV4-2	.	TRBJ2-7	CASSQTDTSNYEQYF	TGTGCCAGCAGCCAAACAGACACATCAAACTACGAGCAGTACTTC
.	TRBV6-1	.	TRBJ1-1	CASSVERGTEAFF	TGTGCCAGCAGTGTCGAGAGGGGGACTGAAGCTTTCTTT
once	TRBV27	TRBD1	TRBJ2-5	CASRREGALTQYF	TGTGCCAGCAGACGCGAGGGGGCGCTGACCCAGTACTTC
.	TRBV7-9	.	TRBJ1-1	CASSLQETKAFF	TGTGCCAGCAGCTTACAGGAAACTAAAGCTTTCTTT
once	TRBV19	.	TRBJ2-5	CASSIEGSRTQYF	TGTGCCAGTAGTATAGAAGGGTCCAGGACCCAGTACTTC
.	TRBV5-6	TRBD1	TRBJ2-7	CASSSRQGSYEQYF	TGTGCCAGCAGCTCCCGACAGGGTTCCTACGAGCAGTACTTC
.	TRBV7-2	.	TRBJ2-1	CASSLGLQGGEQFF	TGTGCCAGCAGCTTAGGCCTACAGGGCGGTGAGCAGTTCTTC
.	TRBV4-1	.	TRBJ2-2	CARPGSTGELFF	TGCGCCAGGCCGGGGTCCACCGGGGAGCTGTTTTTT
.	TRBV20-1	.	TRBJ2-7	CSASVAAEQYF	TGCAGTGCGAGTGTTGCGGCCGAGCAGTACTTC
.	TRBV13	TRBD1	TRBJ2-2	CASSSRTGRNTGELFF	TGTGCCAGCAGCTCCCGGACAGGGAGGAACACCGGGGAGCTGTTTTTT
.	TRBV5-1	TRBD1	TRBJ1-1	CASSLRGQDTEAFF	TGCGCCAGCAGCTTGAGGGGACAGGACACTGAAGCTTTCTTT
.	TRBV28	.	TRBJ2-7	CASQRRDRSSYEQYF	TGTGCCAGCCAAAGAAGGGACCGGAGCTCCTACGAGCAGTACTTC
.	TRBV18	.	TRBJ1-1	CASSPSVGAEAFF	TGTGCCAGCTCACCCTCGGTTGGGGCTGAAGCTTTCTTT
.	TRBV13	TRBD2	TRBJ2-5	CASSPPAGDPQETQYF	TGTGCCAGCAGCCCCCCAGCGGGAGACCCCCAAGAGACCCAGTACTTC
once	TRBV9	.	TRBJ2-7	CASSVDTGHVLPYEQYF	TGTGCCAGCAGCGTAGATACAGGGCACGTATTACCTTACGAGCAGTACTTC
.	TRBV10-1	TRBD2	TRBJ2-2	CASSESRLARNTGELFF	TGCGCCAGCAGTGAGTCCCGACTAGCGAGGAACACCGGGGAGCTGTTTTTT
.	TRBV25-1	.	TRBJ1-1	CASSGLAGWNTEAFF	TGTGCCAGCAGTGGACTGGCGGGGTGGAACACTGAAGCTTTCTTT
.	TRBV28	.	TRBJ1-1	CASEGGGAGLEAFF	TGTGCCAGCGAAGGCGGGGGGGCAGGACTTGAAGCTTTCTTT
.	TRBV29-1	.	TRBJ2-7	CSVVGGLVSYEQYF	TGCAGCGTGGTTGGCGGGCTAGTCTCCTACGAGCAGTACTTC
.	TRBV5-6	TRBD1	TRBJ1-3	CASSLGQGANTIYF	TGTGCCAGCAGCTTGGGACAGGGGGCAAACACCATATATTTT
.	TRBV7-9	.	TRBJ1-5	CASSLGGGMNQPQHF	TGTGCCAGCAGTTTGGGGGGCGGAATGAATCAGCCCCAGCATTTT